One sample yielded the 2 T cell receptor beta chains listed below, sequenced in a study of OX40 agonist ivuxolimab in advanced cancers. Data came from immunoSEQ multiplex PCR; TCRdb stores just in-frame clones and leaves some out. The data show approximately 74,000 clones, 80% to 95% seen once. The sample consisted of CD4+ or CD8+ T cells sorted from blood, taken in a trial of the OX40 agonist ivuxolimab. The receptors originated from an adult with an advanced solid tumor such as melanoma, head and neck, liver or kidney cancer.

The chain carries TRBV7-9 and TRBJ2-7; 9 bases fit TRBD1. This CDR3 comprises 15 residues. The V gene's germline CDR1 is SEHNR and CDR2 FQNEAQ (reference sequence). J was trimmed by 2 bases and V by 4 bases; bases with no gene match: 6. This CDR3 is CASSWGTGIPYEQYF. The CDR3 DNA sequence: TGTGCCAGCAGCTGGGGGACAGGGATCCCCTACGAGCAGTACTTC.

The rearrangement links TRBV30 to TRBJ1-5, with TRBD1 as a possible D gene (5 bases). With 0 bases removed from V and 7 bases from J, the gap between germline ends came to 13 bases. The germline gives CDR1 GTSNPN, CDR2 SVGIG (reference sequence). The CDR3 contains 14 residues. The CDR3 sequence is CAWSVMGGWQPQHF. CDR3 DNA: TGTGCCTGGAGTGTAATGGGGGGTTGGCAGCCCCAGCATTTT.